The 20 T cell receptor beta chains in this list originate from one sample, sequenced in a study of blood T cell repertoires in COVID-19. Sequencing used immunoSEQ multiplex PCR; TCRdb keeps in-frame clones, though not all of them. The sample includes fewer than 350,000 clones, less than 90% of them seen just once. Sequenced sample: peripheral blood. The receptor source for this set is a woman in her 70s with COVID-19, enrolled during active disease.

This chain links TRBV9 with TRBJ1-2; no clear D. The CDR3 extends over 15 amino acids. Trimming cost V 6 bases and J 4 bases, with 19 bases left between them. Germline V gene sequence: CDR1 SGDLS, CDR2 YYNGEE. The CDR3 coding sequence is TGTGCCAGCACCCCCGCTTCCGGGTCCTTCTATGGCTACACCTTC. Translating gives CASTPASGSFYGYTF. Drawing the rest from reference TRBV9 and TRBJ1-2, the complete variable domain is DSGVTQTPKHLITATGQRVTLRCSPRSGDLSVYWYQQSLDQGLQFLIQYYNGEERAKGNILERFSAQQFPDLHSELNLSSLELGDSALYFCASTPASGSFYGYTFGSGTRLTVV.

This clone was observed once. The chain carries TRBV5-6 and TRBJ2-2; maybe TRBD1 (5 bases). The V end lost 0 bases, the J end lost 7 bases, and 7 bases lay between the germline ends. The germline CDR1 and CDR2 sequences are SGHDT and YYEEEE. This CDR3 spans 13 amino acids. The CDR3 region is CASSLEGVGELFF. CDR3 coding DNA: TGTGCCAGCAGCTTGGAAGGGGTCGGGGAGCTGTTTTTT.

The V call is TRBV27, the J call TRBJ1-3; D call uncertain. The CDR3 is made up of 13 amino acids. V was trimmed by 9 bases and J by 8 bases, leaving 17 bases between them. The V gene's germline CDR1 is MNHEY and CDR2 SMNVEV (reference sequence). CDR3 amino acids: CARTRGNWDTIYF. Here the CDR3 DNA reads TGTGCCAGAACTCGAGGGAACTGGGACACCATATATTTT.

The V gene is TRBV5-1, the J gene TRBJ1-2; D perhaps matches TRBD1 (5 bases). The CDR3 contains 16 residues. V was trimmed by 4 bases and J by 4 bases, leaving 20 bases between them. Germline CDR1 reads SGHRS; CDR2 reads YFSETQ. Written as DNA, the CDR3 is TGCGCCAGCAGCCCGCAGGGTATTGGTGTCTCCTATGGCTACACCTTC. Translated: CASSPQGIGVSYGYTF.

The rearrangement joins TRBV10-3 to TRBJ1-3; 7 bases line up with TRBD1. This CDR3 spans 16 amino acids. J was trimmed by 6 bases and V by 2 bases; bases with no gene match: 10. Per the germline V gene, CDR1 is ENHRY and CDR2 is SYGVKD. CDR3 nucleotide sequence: TGTGCCATCAGTGAGGGAATCACAGGGGTTACAAACACCATATATTTT. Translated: CAISEGITGVTNTIYF.

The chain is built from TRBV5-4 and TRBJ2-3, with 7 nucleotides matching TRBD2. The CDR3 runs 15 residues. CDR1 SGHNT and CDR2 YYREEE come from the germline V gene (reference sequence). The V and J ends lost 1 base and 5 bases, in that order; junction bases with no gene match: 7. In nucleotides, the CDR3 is TGTGCCAGCAGCTTGAAGCGGGGAGGGGTAGATACGCAGTATTTT. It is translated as CASSLKRGGVDTQYF.

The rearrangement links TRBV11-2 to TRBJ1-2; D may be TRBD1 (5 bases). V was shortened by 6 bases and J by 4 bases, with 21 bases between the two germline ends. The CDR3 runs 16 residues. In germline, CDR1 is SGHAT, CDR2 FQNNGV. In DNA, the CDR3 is TGTGCCAGCAGACCAGATAGTATTCGGACAAGCTATGGCTACACCTTC. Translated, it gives CASRPDSIRTSYGYTF.

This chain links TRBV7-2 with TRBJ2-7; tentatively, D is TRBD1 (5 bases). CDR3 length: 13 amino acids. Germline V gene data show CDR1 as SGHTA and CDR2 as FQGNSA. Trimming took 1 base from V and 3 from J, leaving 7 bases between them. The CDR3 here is CASSLEQGYEQYF. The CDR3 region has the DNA TGTGCCAGCAGCTTAGAGCAGGGCTACGAGCAGTACTTC.

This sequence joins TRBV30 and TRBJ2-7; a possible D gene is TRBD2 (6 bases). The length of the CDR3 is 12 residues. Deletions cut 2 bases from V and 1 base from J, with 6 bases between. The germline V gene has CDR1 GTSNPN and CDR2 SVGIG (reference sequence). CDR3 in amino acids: CAWSRGSYEQYF. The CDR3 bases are TGTGCCTGGAGTCGGGGGTCCTACGAGCAGTACTTC. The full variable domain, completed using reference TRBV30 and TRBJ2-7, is SQTIHQWPATLVQPVGSPLSLECTVEGTSNPNLYWYRQAAGRGLQLLFYSVGIGQISSEVPQNLSASRPQDRQFILSSKKLLLSDSGFYLCAWSRGSYEQYFGPGTRLTVT.

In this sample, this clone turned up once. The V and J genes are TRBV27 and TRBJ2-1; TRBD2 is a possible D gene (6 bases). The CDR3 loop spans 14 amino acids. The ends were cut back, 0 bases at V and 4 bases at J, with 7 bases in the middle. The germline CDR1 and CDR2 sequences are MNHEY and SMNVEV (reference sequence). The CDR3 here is CASSLSGGYNEQFF. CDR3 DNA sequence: TGTGCCAGCAGTTTATCGGGGGGTTACAATGAGCAGTTCTTC.

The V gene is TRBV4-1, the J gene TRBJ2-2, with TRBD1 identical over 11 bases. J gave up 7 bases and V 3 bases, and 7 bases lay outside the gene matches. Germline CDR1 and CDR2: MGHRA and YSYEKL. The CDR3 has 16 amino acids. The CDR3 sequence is CASSQSGTGGIGELFF. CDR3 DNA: TGCGCCAGCAGCCAGTCTGGGACAGGGGGGATCGGGGAGCTGTTTTTT.

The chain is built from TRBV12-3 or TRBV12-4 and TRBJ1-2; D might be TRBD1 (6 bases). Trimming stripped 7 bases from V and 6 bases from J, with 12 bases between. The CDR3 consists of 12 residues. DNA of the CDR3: TGTGCCAGCACCCGGGCAGGGGATGGCTACACCTTC. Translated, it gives CASTRAGDGYTF.

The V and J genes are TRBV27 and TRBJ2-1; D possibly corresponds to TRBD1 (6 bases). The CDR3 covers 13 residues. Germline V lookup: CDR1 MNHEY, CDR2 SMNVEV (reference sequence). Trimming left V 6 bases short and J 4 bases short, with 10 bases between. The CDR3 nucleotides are TGTGCCAGCAGGCGGACAGATTACAATGAGCAGTTCTTC. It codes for CASRRTDYNEQFF.

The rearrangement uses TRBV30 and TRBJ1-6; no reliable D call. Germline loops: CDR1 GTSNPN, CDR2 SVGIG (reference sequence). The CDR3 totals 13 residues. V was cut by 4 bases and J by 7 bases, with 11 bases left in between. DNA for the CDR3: TGTGCCTGGAAGCACGGAGGGAATTCACCCCTCCACTTT. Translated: CAWKHGGNSPLHF.

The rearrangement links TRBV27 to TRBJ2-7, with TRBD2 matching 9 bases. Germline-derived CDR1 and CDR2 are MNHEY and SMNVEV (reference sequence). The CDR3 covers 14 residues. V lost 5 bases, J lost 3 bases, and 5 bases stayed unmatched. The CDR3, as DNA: TGTGCCAGCAGTGTGTCTAGCGGGATCTACGAGCAGTACTTC. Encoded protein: CASSVSSGIYEQYF.

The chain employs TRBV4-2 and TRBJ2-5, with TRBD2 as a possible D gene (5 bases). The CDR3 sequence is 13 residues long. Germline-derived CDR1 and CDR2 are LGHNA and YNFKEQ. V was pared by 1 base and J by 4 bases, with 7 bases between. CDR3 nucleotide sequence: TGTGCCAGCAGCCAAGTAGGAGGAGAGACCCAGTACTTC. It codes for CASSQVGGETQYF.

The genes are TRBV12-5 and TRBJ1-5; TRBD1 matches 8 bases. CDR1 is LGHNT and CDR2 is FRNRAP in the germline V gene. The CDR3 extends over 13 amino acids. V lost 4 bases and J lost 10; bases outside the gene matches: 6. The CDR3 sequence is CASGWGQALPQHF. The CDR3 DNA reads TGTGCTAGTGGTTGGGGACAGGCCCTTCCCCAGCATTTT. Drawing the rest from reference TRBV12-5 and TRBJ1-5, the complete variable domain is DARVTQTPRHKVTEMGQEVTMRCQPILGHNTVFWYRQTMMQGLELLAYFRNRAPLDDSGMPKDRFSAEMPDATLATLKIQPSEPRDSAVYFCASGWGQALPQHFGDGTRLSIL.

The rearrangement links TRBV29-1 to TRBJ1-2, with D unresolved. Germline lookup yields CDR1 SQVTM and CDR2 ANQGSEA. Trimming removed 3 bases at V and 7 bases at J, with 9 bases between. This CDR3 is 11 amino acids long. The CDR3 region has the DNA TGCAGCGTTGAGGATGGAGCTGGCTACACCTTC. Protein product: CSVEDGAGYTF.

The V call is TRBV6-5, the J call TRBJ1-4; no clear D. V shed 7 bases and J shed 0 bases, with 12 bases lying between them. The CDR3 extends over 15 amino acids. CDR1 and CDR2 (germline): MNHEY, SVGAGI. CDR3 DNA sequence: TGTGCCAGCACCCTCAGGTTGGCAACTAATGAAAAACTGTTTTTT. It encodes CASTLRLATNEKLFF.

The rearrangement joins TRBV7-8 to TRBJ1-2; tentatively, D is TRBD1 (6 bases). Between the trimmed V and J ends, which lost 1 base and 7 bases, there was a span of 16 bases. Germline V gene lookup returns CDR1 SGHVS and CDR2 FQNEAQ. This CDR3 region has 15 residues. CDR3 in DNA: TGTGCCAGCAGCTTAGAAGGCTCAGGGGCTGGTGGCTACACCTTC. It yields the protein CASSLEGSGAGGYTF.